One and the same sample provided the 27 T cell receptor beta chains below, sequenced in a study of T cells after yellow fever vaccination. In TCRdb, the 5' RACE reads were re-called with MiXCR into one record per CDR3 protein. The data contain about 550,000 distinct CDR3 sequences, about a fifth of them singletons. Sample: PBMCs, taken 15 days after the yellow fever booster vaccination. These receptors all come from a young man who received the YFV17D yellow fever vaccine.

This clonotype appeared a few times. The chain uses TRBV28 and TRBJ1-1; D might be TRBD1 (5 bases). Germline CDR1 reads MDHEN; CDR2 reads SYDVKM. Trimming pared 8 bases from V and 6 bases from J, leaving 19 bases between. CDR3 length: 14 amino acids. The CDR3 DNA reads as TGTGCCAGCTCATATAGGCAGGGACGCTCTGAAGCTTTCTTT. Amino acid sequence: CASSYRQGRSEAFF.

The table lists this clonotype with a few counts. V usage is TRBV23-1 and J usage is TRBJ2-7; D might be TRBD1 (5 bases). TRBV23-1 belongs to the ORF category, with a function that is uncertain. The CDR3 is made up of 14 amino acids. Between the trimmed V and J ends, which lost 7 bases and 0 bases, there was a span of 13 bases. The CDR3 loop is CASTEPDSSYEQYF. CDR3 bases: TGCGCCAGCACCGAACCAGACAGCTCCTACGAGCAGTACTTC.

In its sample, this clonotype was seen a few times. The chain joins TRBV20-1 to TRBJ2-7; the D is unclear. Germline V gene lookup returns CDR1 DFQATT and CDR2 SNEGSKA (reference sequence). The length of the CDR3 is 13 residues. V gave up 5 bases and J gave up 2 bases, with 13 bases separating them. The CDR3 bases are TGCAGTGCTCGAAAGGACCTAGCCTACGAGCAGTACTTC. This gives the protein CSARKDLAYEQYF.

V usage is TRBV20-1 and J usage is TRBJ1-6; TRBD1 is a possible D gene (6 bases). V was trimmed by 3 bases and J by 6 bases, leaving 12 bases between them. The CDR3 consists of 14 residues. The germline gives CDR1 DFQATT, CDR2 SNEGSKA (reference sequence). In DNA form, the CDR3 reads TGCAGTGCTAGTTCGGGGGGCCCTAATTCACCCCTCCACTTT. Translation gives CSASSGGPNSPLHF.

A few counts support this clonotype. The chain uses TRBV5-1 and TRBJ2-3, with 9 bases identical to TRBD2. The CDR3 spans 16 residues. J gave up 2 bases and V 4 bases, and 8 bases lay outside the gene matches. The germline V gene has CDR1 SGHRS and CDR2 YFSETQ. CDR3 protein: CASSAGTSRVTDTQYF. The CDR3 coding sequence is TGCGCCAGCAGCGCCGGGACTAGCCGAGTCACAGATACGCAGTATTTT.

This clonotype was seen a handful of times. This sequence joins TRBV20-1 and TRBJ2-1, with D tentatively TRBD1 or TRBD2 (5 bases each). V was trimmed by 2 bases and J by 5 bases, leaving 13 bases between them. In germline, CDR1 is DFQATT, CDR2 SNEGSKA (reference sequence). The CDR3 spans 14 residues. The CDR3 reads CSARKGPGDNEQFF. In nucleotides, the CDR3 is TGCAGTGCTAGAAAGGGACCCGGGGACAATGAGCAGTTCTTC.

The chain carries TRBV5-1 and TRBJ2-7; 12 positions agree with TRBD2. The CDR3 is 15 residues long. J was trimmed by 4 bases and V by 2 bases; bases with no gene match: 4. Germline V gives CDR1 SGHRS, CDR2 YFSETQ. The CDR3 protein is CASSFTSGRQYEQYF. The CDR3 coding sequence is TGCGCCAGCAGCTTTACTAGCGGGAGGCAATACGAGCAGTACTTC.

This clonotype turned up a few times. The chain links TRBV7-2 to TRBJ2-3; 7 bases align to TRBD2. Trimming removed 5 bases from V and 5 bases from J; junction bases left unmatched: 13. CDR1 is SGHTA and CDR2 is FQGNSA in the germline V gene. The CDR3 sequence is 16 residues long. CDR3: CASSGMWAGAGDTQYF. The CDR3 region has the DNA TGTGCCAGCAGCGGCATGTGGGCGGGAGCCGGAGATACGCAGTATTTT. The variable domain in full, completed from reference TRBV7-2 and TRBJ2-3, reads GAGVSQSPSNKVTEKGKDVELRCDPISGHTALYWYRQSLGQGLEFLIYFQGNSAPDKSGLPSDRFSAERTGGSVSTLTIQRTQQEDSAVYLCASSGMWAGAGDTQYFGPGTRLTVL.

This clonotype was counted only a few times. The chain recombines TRBV7-2 with TRBJ2-4, with TRBD2 matching over 9 bases. V trimming: 3 bases; J trimming: 6 bases; junction bases outside the gene matches: 0. Germline V gene sequence: CDR1 SGHTA, CDR2 FQGNSA. CDR3 length: 13 residues. The CDR3 DNA reads as TGTGCCAGCAGCTTTAGCGGGGGAAACATTCAGTACTTC. Amino acids: CASSFSGGNIQYF.

The chain recombines TRBV5-1 with TRBJ2-3; the match to TRBD2 covers 9 bases. After removal of 0 bases from V and 8 bases from J, the junction contained 7 bases not matched to a gene. The CDR3 has 15 residues. Germline V gene data show CDR1 as SGHRS and CDR2 as YFSETQ. As DNA, the CDR3 is TGCGCCAGCAGCTTGGAGAGCGGGAGGTCGGGTACGCAGTATTTT. Translating gives CASSLESGRSGTQYF.

Many counts were recorded for this clonotype. V is TRBV6-2 or TRBV6-3 and J is TRBJ1-5; 10 bases are a match to TRBD1. The CDR3 sequence is 15 residues long. Germline trimming cut 7 bases from V and 6 bases from J; bases unmatched to any gene: 9. Germline-derived CDR1 and CDR2 are MNHEY and SVGEGT. The CDR3 here is CASTRTGQGSQPQHF. CDR3 DNA: TGTGCCAGCACCAGGACGGGACAGGGGAGTCAGCCCCAGCATTTT.

This chain uses TRBV12-3 or TRBV12-4 with TRBJ2-7; TRBD1 aligns across 8 bases. V was clipped by 3 bases and J by 3 bases; unmatched bases: 10. The CDR3 spans 16 residues. CDR3 bases: TGTGCCAGCAGTTTTAGGCCCGGACAGGGTAACTACGAGCAGTACTTC. This codes for CASSFRPGQGNYEQYF.

This chain connects TRBV5-1 to TRBJ1-1, with a tentative D call TRBD1 (6 bases). CDR1 and CDR2 from the germline V gene are SGHRS and YFSETQ. The V and J ends lost 4 bases and 0 bases respectively, with 13 bases between them. The CDR3 sequence is 15 residues long. The CDR3 protein is CASSNGQPMNTEAFF. The DNA of the CDR3 is TGCGCCAGCAGCAATGGACAGCCCATGAACACTGAAGCTTTCTTT.

J is TRBJ1-2 and V is TRBV5-1, with 10 positions matching TRBD1. J gave up 2 bases and V 3 bases, and 1 base lay outside the gene matches. From germline, CDR1 is SGHRS and CDR2 YFSETQ. The CDR3 totals 14 residues. The CDR3 nucleotides read TGCGCCAGCAGCTCGGGACAGGGGAACTATGGCTACACCTTC. It is translated as CASSSGQGNYGYTF.

This clonotype was detected once. This sequence joins TRBV4-2 and TRBJ2-7; D remains unclear. Trimming took 1 base from V and 3 from J, leaving 7 bases between them. There are 13 residues in the CDR3. CDR1 is LGHNA, CDR2 YNFKEQ, per germline. The CDR3 sequence is CASSQGTLYEQYF. The DNA of the CDR3 is TGTGCCAGCAGCCAAGGTACCCTCTACGAGCAGTACTTC.

This clonotype showed up just a few times. The chain carries TRBV10-2 and TRBJ1-6; 7 bases line up with TRBD1. V lost 8 bases and J lost 0; bases outside the gene matches: 7. The V gene's germline CDR1 is WSHSY and CDR2 SAAADI. The length of the CDR3 is 16 residues. CDR3 in amino acids: CASLPGQSSYNSPLHF. The CDR3, as DNA: TGCGCCAGCCTTCCGGGACAGAGCTCCTATAATTCACCCCTCCACTTT.

This clonotype was counted a few times. The chain links TRBV5-6 to TRBJ2-7; the D is unclear. Trimming left V 1 base short and J 2 bases short, with 7 bases between. The CDR3 spans 13 residues. Germline CDR1 reads SGHDT; CDR2 reads YYEEEE. The chain's CDR3 is CASSLPEPYEQYF. In DNA, the CDR3 is TGTGCCAGCAGCTTGCCAGAACCCTACGAGCAGTACTTC. The full variable domain, its missing parts supplied by reference TRBV5-6 and TRBJ2-7, is DAGVTQSPTHLIKTRGQQVTLRCSPKSGHDTVSWYQQALGQGPQFIFQYYEEEERQRGNFPDRFSGHQFPNYSSELNVNALLLGDSALYLCASSLPEPYEQYFGPGTRLTVT.

This chain links TRBV21-1 with TRBJ2-3; the tabulated D call, TRBD1, remains unverified against the DNA. TRBV21-1 is classified as a pseudogene. This CDR3 is 15 amino acids long. CDR3 amino acids: CASSIRVHFTDTQYF. Written as DNA, the CDR3 is TGTGCCAGCAGCATCCGGGTGCACTTCACAGATACGCAGTATTTT.

As to this clonotype: A read error may account for a junction end that differs from germline. The gene calls are TRBV3-1 and TRBJ2-5; D might be TRBD1 (6 bases). This CDR3 is 11 amino acids long. Germline CDR1 and CDR2: LGHDT and YNNKEL (reference sequence). The CDR3 here is CASSLGQGPRF. The CDR3 bases are TGTGCCAGCAGCCTTGGTCAGGGGCCTCGCTTC.

The V and J genes are TRBV7-1 and TRBJ2-1, with 15 bases matching TRBD2. TRBV7-1 is known as an ORF, though its function is uncertain. Trimming at V came to 3 bases and at J to 6 bases, leaving 21 bases not matched to a gene. The CDR3 contains 22 residues. Here the CDR3 DNA reads TGTGCCAGCAGCTCCGCGATACGGCCCGGGACTAGCGGGAGGTTTAGACTCAATGAGCAGTTCTTC. Protein: CASSSAIRPGTSGRFRLNEQFF.

This clonotype came up many times. J is TRBJ2-7 and V is TRBV19; 9 nucleotides align to TRBD1. The CDR3 runs to 15 residues. Per the germline V gene, CDR1 is LNHDA and CDR2 is SQIVND (reference sequence). V was pared by 3 bases and J by 1 base, with 4 bases of the junction left unmatched. CDR3 coding DNA: TGTGCCAGTAGTATCGGTGACAGGGGGTCCTACGAGCAGTACTTC. It encodes CASSIGDRGSYEQYF.

The CDR3 bases are TGTGCCAGCAGTCCTACCGAGCCTGGGACCCAGTACTTC. Its translation: CASSPTEPGTQYF. The V call is TRBV12-3 or TRBV12-4, the J call TRBJ2-5, with no clear D. CDR3 size: 13 residues. Trimming took 5 bases from V and 7 from J, leaving 14 bases between them.

The chain has TRBV28 and TRBJ2-1, with 14 bases identical to TRBD2. The length of the CDR3 is 15 residues. J gave up 6 bases and V 6 bases, and 4 bases lay outside the gene matches. Germline assignment: CDR1 MDHEN and CDR2 SYDVKM. CDR3 residues: CASRTGTSGSNEQFF. For the CDR3, the DNA is TGTGCCAGCAGAACCGGGACTAGCGGGAGCAATGAGCAGTTCTTC.

This clonotype has only a few counts. The V call is TRBV5-1, the J call TRBJ1-2, with unresolved D. This CDR3 spans 15 amino acids. Trimming stripped 0 bases from V and 5 bases from J, with 14 bases between. Germline CDR1 and CDR2: SGHRS and YFSETQ. The CDR3 here is CASSLDSGLAYGYTF. CDR3 coding DNA: TGCGCCAGCAGCTTGGACAGTGGTCTCGCTTATGGCTACACCTTC.

The chain combines TRBV6-5 with TRBJ2-7; D is undetermined. Trimming shortened V by 5 bases and J by 6 bases, and 5 bases separated the two germline ends. The germline V gene has CDR1 MNHEY and CDR2 SVGAGI. CDR3 length equals 10 residues. The CDR3 DNA reads as TGTGCCAGCAGTCCAGCCGAGCAGTACTTC. This encodes CASSPAEQYF.

This CDR3 reads CASSYGTSFYNEQFF. The CDR3 DNA is TGTGCCAGCAGTTACGGGACTTCCTTTTACAATGAGCAGTTCTTC. The chain combines TRBV6-5 with TRBJ2-1, with D possibly being TRBD2 (6 bases). The germline gives CDR1 MNHEY, CDR2 SVGAGI. CDR3 length: 15 residues. V shed 2 bases and J shed 4 bases, with 12 bases lying between them.

This clonotype was picked up a small number of times. The chain joins TRBV4-2 to TRBJ1-1; no clear D gene. This CDR3 has 13 residues. The germline V and J ends were trimmed by 1 base and 2 bases, with 5 bases remaining between them. Germline loops: CDR1 LGHNA, CDR2 YNFKEQ. CDR3 residues: CASSQAPNTEAFF. In DNA form, the CDR3 reads TGTGCCAGCAGCCAAGCCCCCAACACTGAAGCTTTCTTT.